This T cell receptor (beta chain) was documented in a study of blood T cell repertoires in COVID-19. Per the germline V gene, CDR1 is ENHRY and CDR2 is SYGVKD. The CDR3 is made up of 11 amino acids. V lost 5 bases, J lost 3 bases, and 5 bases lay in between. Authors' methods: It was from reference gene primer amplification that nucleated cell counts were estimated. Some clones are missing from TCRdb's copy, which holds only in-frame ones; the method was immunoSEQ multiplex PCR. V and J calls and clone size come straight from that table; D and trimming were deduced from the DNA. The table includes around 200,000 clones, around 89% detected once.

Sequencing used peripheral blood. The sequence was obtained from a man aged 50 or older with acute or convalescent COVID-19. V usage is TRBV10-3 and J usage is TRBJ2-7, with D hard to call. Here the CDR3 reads CAISFNYEQYF. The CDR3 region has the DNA TGTGCCATCAGTTTTAACTACGAGCAGTACTTC.